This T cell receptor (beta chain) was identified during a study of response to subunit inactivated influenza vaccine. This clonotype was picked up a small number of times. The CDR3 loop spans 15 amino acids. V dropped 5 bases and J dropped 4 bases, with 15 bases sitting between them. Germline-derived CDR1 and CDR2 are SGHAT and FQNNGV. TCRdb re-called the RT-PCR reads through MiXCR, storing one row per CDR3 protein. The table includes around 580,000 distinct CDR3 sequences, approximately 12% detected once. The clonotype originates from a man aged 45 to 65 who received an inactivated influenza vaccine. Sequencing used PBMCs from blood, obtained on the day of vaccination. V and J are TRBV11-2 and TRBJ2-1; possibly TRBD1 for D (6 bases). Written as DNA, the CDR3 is TGTGCCAGCAGCGCGCTGGGGGCCCAGTACAATGAGCAGTTCTTC. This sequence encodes CASSALGAQYNEQFF. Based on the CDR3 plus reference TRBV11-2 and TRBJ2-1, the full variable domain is EAGVAQSPRYKIIEKRQSVAFWCNPISGHATLYWYQQILGQGPKLLIQFQNNGVVDDSQLPKDRFSAERLKGVDSTLKIQPAKLEDSAVYLCASSALGAQYNEQFFGPGTRLTVL.